This TCR beta chain was retrieved from a study of blood T cell repertoires in COVID-19. About the research overall: Acute and convalescent COVID-19 samples came from the United States, Italy and Spain. PBMCs, B-cell-depleted T cells, or T cells provided the cDNA or gDNA that made up the material.

Germline CDR1 reads ENHRY; CDR2 reads SYGVKD. V was clipped by 8 bases and J by 2 bases; unmatched bases: 3. This CDR3 is 12 amino acids long. Only in-frame clones appear in the TCRdb table, and some are missing; sequencing was by immunoSEQ multiplex PCR. The table shows around 460,000 clones, with around 90% occurring only once. This chain links TRBV10-3 with TRBJ2-7; 7 positions agree with TRBD2. The TCR comes from a man between 18 and 29 years old with COVID-19, enrolled during active disease. Material for sequencing was peripheral blood. Written as DNA, the CDR3 is TGTGCCATCGCTCGGGAGGCCTACGAGCAGTACTTC. The encoded protein is CAIAREAYEQYF.